Each of the 3 T cell receptor beta chains below was sequenced from the same sample in a study of blood T cell repertoires in COVID-19 (dated by TCRdb to about 2020). Receptor libraries were prepared by the immunoSEQ multiplex PCR assay. Drawn from immuneACCESS, this table holds only the in-frame rearrangements with V and J called that TCRdb kept. Clones are partly lost; checked studies trace under half to an unresolved V gene and leave the rest unexplained. This sample has 320,000 or so clones in its table, and approximately 88% of those were observed once. 5% of the sample is in the top ten clones. The source material was PBMCs or T cells enriched from blood (not recorded which). The source of these receptors is a young man who had recovered from COVID-19.

This clone was counted a single time. The chain carries TRBV10-3 and TRBJ1-2, with unresolved D. Germline CDR1 ENHRY, CDR2 SYGVKD. V was pared by 1 base and J by 1 base, with 7 bases between. The CDR3 has 14 amino acids. Here the CDR3 reads CAISEYRSNYGYTF. In DNA form, the CDR3 reads TGTGCCATCAGTGAGTACCGGAGTAACTATGGCTACACCTTC.

The genes are TRBV5-8 and TRBJ1-2; D possibly corresponds to TRBD1 (6 bases). The CDR3 length is 13 residues. CDR1 and CDR2 from the germline V gene are SGHTS and YDEGEE. V lost 0 bases and J lost 7, with 10 bases in between. The CDR3 spells CASSLVSGVGYTF. CDR3 bases: TGTGCCAGCAGCTTGGTTTCAGGGGTTGGCTACACCTTC. Using reference TRBV5-8 and TRBJ1-2 for the parts outside the CDR3, the full variable domain is EAGVTQSPTHLIKTRGQQATLRCSPISGHTSVYWYQQALGLGLQFLLWYDEGEERNRGNFPPRFSGRQFPNYSSELNVNALELEDSALYLCASSLVSGVGYTFGSGTRLTVV.

The chain carries TRBV2 and TRBJ1-6; 7 bases match TRBD1. The germline V gene has CDR1 SNHLY and CDR2 FYNNEI. V gave up 6 bases and J gave up 7 bases; unmatched junction bases: 6. This CDR3 comprises 14 residues. The CDR3 reads CASRLGGANSPLHF. CDR3 coding DNA: TGTGCCAGCAGATTAGGGGGCGCGAATTCACCCCTCCACTTT.